This T cell receptor beta chain was observed in a study of T cells after posttransplantation cyclophosphamide. CDR3 length: 15 residues. Germline V gene sequence: CDR1 LNHDA, CDR2 SQIVND (reference sequence). The trim removed 0 bases at V and 2 bases at J, leaving 3 bases unmatched. The assay was immunoSEQ multiplex PCR, and TCRdb's table has in-frame clones only and misses some. This repertoire shows 50,000 to 55,000 clones, around 83% found once; its top ten account for around 2.8%. The chain recombines TRBV19 with TRBJ2-7, with 8 nucleotides matching TRBD2. Sequenced input: PBMCs. The receptor comes from a man aged 30 to 45 with a blood cancer, CMV-positive, and with a related stem cell donor. The CDR3 DNA reads TGTGCCAGTAGTATAGAACCAGCGGGAGCCTACGAGCAGTACTTC. It yields the protein CASSIEPAGAYEQYF.